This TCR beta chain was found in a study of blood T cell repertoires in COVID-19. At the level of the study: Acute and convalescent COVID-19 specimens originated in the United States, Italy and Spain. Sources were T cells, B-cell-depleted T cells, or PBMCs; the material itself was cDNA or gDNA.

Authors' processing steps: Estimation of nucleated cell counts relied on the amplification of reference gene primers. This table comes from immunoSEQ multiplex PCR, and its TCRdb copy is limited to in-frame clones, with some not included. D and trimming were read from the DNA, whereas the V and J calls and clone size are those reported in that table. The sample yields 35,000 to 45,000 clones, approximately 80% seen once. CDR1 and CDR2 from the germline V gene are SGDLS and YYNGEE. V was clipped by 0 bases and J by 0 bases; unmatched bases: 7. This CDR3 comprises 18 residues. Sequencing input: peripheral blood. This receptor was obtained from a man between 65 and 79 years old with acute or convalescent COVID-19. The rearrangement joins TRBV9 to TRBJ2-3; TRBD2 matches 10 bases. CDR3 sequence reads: CASSVVAGGLVSTDTQYF. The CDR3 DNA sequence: TGTGCCAGCAGCGTAGTAGCGGGGGGCTTGGTTAGCACAGATACGCAGTATTTT.